This T cell receptor beta chain was identified in a study of cytomegalovirus exposure and HLA in healthy donors. The overall study: There were roughly 80 million unique TCRs (from HLA-typed donors) in an early data release.

This clone was counted between two and nine times. Its antigen is not known. The PCR was carried out with 60 Vbeta primers and 13 Jbeta primers. Only in-frame clones appear in the TCRdb table, and some are missing; sequencing was by immunoSEQ multiplex PCR. This repertoire shows 100,000 to 150,000 clones, approximately 10% found once; its top ten account for around 5%. Study results and limitations: Later analysis identified a missense DCLRE1C variant that was linked to TCR beta V- and J-gene trimming. Associated with cytomegalovirus, according to the listing, were 150 to 200 TCR beta chains. Immune exposure information available was restricted to CMV serostatus.

The CDR3 runs 13 residues. V gave up 0 bases and J gave up 4 bases, with 4 bases separating them. Per the germline V gene, CDR1 is LNHDA and CDR2 is SQIVND (reference sequence). The TCR was taken from a young woman in good health and CMV-seropositive. Specimen: PBMCs. The rearrangement uses TRBV19 and TRBJ1-5; unclear D gene. CDR3 residues: CASSIEENQPQHF. For the CDR3, the DNA is TGTGCCAGTAGTATAGAGGAGAATCAGCCCCAGCATTTT.